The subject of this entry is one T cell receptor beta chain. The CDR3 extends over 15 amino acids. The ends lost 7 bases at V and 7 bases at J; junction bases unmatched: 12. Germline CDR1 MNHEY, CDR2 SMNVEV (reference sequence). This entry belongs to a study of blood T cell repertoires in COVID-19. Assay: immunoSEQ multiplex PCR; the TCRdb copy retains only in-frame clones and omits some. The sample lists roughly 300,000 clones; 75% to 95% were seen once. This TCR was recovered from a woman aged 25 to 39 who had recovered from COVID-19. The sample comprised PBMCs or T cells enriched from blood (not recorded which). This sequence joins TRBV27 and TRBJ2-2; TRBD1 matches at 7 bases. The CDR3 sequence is CASTTGTDVGGELFF. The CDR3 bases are TGTGCCAGCACCACCGGGACAGACGTTGGCGGGGAGCTGTTTTTT.